This T cell receptor (beta chain) appears in the sequencing data of a study of blood T cell repertoires in COVID-19. This clone turned up a few times. With 1 base removed from V and 4 bases from J, the gap between germline ends came to 13 bases. Germline CDR1 is KGHSH and CDR2 is LQKENI. The CDR3 spans 15 residues. Method: immunoSEQ multiplex PCR; TCRdb's copy keeps in-frame clones and lacks some. The sample comprises 90,000 to 130,000 clones, approximately 80% of which are singletons, and around 0.77% rests with the top ten. Sequenced sample: peripheral blood. The TCR originated in a woman in her seventies with acute or convalescent COVID-19. The chain employs TRBV18 and TRBJ1-2; perhaps TRBD1 as D (6 bases). The DNA of the CDR3 is TGTGCCAGCTCACCACGGGGGCCAGCTGGCTATGGCTACACCTTC. Residues: CASSPRGPAGYGYTF. Based on the CDR3 plus reference TRBV18 and TRBJ1-2, the full variable domain is NAGVMQNPRHLVRRRGQEARLRCSPMKGHSHVYWYRQLPEEGLKFMVYLQKENIIDESGMPKERFSAEFPKEGPSILRIQQVVRGDSAAYFCASSPRGPAGYGYTFGSGTRLTVV.